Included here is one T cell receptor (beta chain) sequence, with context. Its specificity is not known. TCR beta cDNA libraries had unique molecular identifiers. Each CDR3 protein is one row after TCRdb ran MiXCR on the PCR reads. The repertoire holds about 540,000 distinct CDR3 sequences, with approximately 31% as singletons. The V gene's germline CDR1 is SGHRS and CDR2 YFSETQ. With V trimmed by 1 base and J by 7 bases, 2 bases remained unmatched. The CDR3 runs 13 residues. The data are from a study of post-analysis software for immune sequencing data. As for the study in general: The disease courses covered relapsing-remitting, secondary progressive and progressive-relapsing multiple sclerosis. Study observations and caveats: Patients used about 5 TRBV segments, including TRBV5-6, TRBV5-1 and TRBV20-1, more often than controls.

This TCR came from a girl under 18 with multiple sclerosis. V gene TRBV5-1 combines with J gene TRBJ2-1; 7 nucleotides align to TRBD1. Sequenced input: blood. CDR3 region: CASSLSQGNEQFF. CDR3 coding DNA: TGCGCCAGCAGCTTGTCACAGGGGAATGAGCAGTTCTTC.